This TCR beta chain emerged from a study of cytomegalovirus exposure and HLA in healthy donors listed by TCRdb under 2017. Regarding the complete study: According to an earlier analysis of several hundred of the donors, 200 million or so T cells yielded 117 million unique TCR beta sequences and around 300 Gb of sequence data. Alongside the repertoire data, information on donor age, sex, ethnicity and CMV serostatus was compiled. HLA typing included class I and class II loci at four-digit resolution. Typing coverage varied by locus: roughly 629-640 donors for A, B, C, DRB1 and DQB1; more than 500 for DQA1; more than 600 for DPA1; roughly 470 for DPB1. An early release that covered approximately 600 HLA-typed donors contained approximately 320 gigabases of sequencing data and about 93 million unique TCR sequences. In addition to the first cohort of 666 subjects, a separate validation cohort of approximately 130 different subjects was used. Among 398 genotyped donors of the cohort, an average of about 240,000 unique TCR beta nucleotide sequences were sequenced per donor, 15% to 20% of them non-productive. The aim of the study was to test whether cataloging public T cell receptors could identify signatures of past pathogen exposure. A later analysis re-analyzed previously published TCR beta repertoires from approximately 700 donors and added high-resolution HLA genotyping to study TCR occurrence patterns. A later genetic analysis took genome-wide SNP genotypes for about 55% of the 666 donors and used that subset as a discovery cohort. Of the roughly 420 genotyped donors, approximately 80% were placed in the genetic ancestry cluster associated with self-reported Caucasian donors. All discovery cohort repertoires had been generated on a single sequencing platform. In the later analysis, no new phenotypic data were used to find candidate immune exposures; instead, reliance was placed on TCR beta sequences and their occurrence across donors. Using immunosequencing, the study profiled T cell repertoires from about 620 subjects and related those repertoires to cytomegalovirus serostatus. The study combined high-throughput TCR immunosequencing, statistical association of individual TCRs with disease status, and machine learning to predict cytomegalovirus infection status. In an earlier analysis of 500 to 650 of the donors, high-throughput TCR beta sequencing was used to judge whether each TCR beta V gene segment behaved as functional or pseudogenic. Because of strong linkage in the cohort, 5 or 6 DR-DQ haplotypes were treated as single units for association and clustering. General conclusions and limits of the study: In an earlier analysis of fewer than 700 of the donors, most TCR beta V segments appeared in productive rearrangements about 90% or about 30% of the time, broadly matching IMGT annotations. Presence/absence analyses assumed roughly uniform sequencing depth across donors, an assumption that may not hold. A cluster of highly shared sequence variants was judged likely to be a technical artifact of the sequencing pipeline. It was suggested by the authors that the approach could potentially be generalized to other disease states and immunological phenotypes. A few of the identified cytomegalovirus-associated TCR beta chains were confirmed in vitro to be specific for cytomegalovirus antigens. Linkage disequilibrium might explain the correlated functional status among segregating V segments, but an unknown experimental factor could not be ruled out. In a later analysis, TCR association rates were found to vary across HLA loci, with the most associated TCRs seen for DRB1 alleles and the fewest for HLA-C alleles. Several of the top co-occurrence clusters appeared to be linked to parvovirus B19, influenza, CMV and Epstein-Barr virus, according to a later analysis. According to a later analysis, most CMV-associated TCR beta chains appeared to be HLA-restricted, and the HLA associations seemed to be driven largely by CMV exposure. The classifier was reported to diagnose cytomegalovirus status with high specificity and sensitivity in both the original cohort and the validation cohort. The study listed 170 or so TCR beta chains as associated with cytomegalovirus. A later genetic analysis associated a missense DCLRE1C variant with V-gene and J-gene trimming of TCR beta chains, and an independent cohort replicated the association. Specific HLA alleles were associated with over 15,000 TCR beta sequences at a false discovery rate of 0.05 in a later analysis. The earlier analysis of about 600 of the donors excluded around 17 rarely observed V segments, including chromosome 9 orphons, because counts were too low. Only TCR beta chains were sequenced in this cohort, and the absence of alpha or paired-chain data limited detectable features. A later analysis found that HLA-associated TCR beta chains were more clonally expanded and had lower generation probabilities than equally common non-associated chains. Some IMGT-functional V segments, including TRBV6-2 and TRBV6-3, could not be told apart with the 87-base-pair reads, so those segments were excluded. Compared with the roughly 700-donor mean, donors in an Asian-associated ancestry cluster had fewer N-insertions in productive TCRs, according to a later genetic analysis. While some public TCRs were present in many individuals, most TCR sequences turned up only very rarely across donors. Immune exposure information for the cohort was limited to CMV serostatus. Assigning TCR associations to individual alleles was difficult when HLA alleles, especially DR and DQ, strongly co-occurred. A further reported finding was that TCR beta sequences accurately predicted the HLA-A and HLA-B alleles for most subjects in the first cohort. Because HLA typing was missing for some donors at each locus, association tests included only the typed subset.

Library preparation employed the immunoSEQ multiplex PCR assay. For the multiplex PCR, a mixture combining 60 forward primers for TCR Vbeta segments and 13 reverse primers for TCR Jbeta segments was used. The CDR3 region of rearranged TCR beta genes was amplified from genomic DNA by a multiplex PCR assay. The Illumina HiSeq System was used to sequence the amplified TCR beta libraries as 87-base-pair reads. As for the authors' bioinformatics: In a later analysis, roughly 80 million unique TCR beta chains were counted across the roughly 610 repertoires, and around 10 million of these chains were shared by at least two donors. Raw reads were error-corrected and collapsed into unique sequences by a nearest-neighbor algorithm in which closely related sequences were merged to remove PCR and sequencing errors. V, D and J gene segments were assigned by aligning CDR3 sequences to IMGT reference sequences. For a sequence to be retained, a match of at least six nucleotides was required to both a V gene segment and a J gene segment. A rearrangement was called productive if the CDR3 had no stop codons and remained in frame with V and J, and every other rearrangement was called non-productive. CDR3 was defined by IMGT convention, running from the second conserved V-encoded cysteine to the conserved J-encoded phenylalanine. The earlier analysis of about 590 of the donors excluded sequences that lacked an unambiguous match to a single V gene segment. In an earlier analysis of approximately 590 of the donors, a V segment was called functional when productive rearrangements were above 56.7%, and segregating when the standard deviation between donors exceeded 5%. A statistical classification framework was built to diagnose cytomegalovirus status from the catalog of TCR beta chain sequences. In a later analysis, V and J genes were assigned by comparing TCR nucleotide sequences against IMGT/GENE-DB human TR gene sequences. A later analysis assigned CDR3 sequences and most-parsimonious VDJ recombination scenarios with the TCRdist pipeline. In a later analysis, each TCR beta chain was defined by its CDR3 amino acid sequence together with its V-gene family, and reads without a unique V-gene family were excluded. In a later analysis, fewer than 650 highly shared, low-generation-probability nucleotide sequences were removed to address suspected cross-contamination and a sequencing artifact. In a later analysis, a clonal expansion index for each public chain was calculated from normalized within-repertoire ranks of inferred template counts. In a later analysis, generation probabilities were computed using a VDJ recombination model fitted to out-of-frame rearrangements, and the results were checked against IGoR. In a later analysis, TCR-TCR, TCR-HLA and TCR-CMV co-occurrence was scored with hypergeometric tests, and a repertoire-size bias correction was applied to TCR pairs. In a later analysis, false discovery rates were estimated by permuting HLA or CMV assignments 20 times. In a later analysis, co-occurring TCRs were grouped using DBSCAN, and TCRdist sequence similarity was added for clustering within HLA-allele-positive subsets. Co-occurrence clustering excluded repertoires with fewer than 30,000 or more than 120,000 public chains, plus five with anomalous nucleotide sharing. In its TCRdb copy, this immuneACCESS table keeps in-frame sequences only and misses some clones. Where compared with another copy, unresolved V genes explain less than half of these, and the others have no known cause. The D gene and trimming were derived from the DNA, and the V and J assignments and clone size from that table. Here the sample has 37,000 or so clones; roughly four fifths occur a single time. The ten biggest clones cover about 9.3% of the sample.

In total, over 600 healthy bone marrow donors made up the cohort. At the time of sampling, every cohort member was nominally healthy, though immune exposures that went unrecorded were likely present. The donor was CMV seronegative and belonged to the group of approximately 320 seronegative cohort members. Every donor gave a peripheral blood sample, and the peripheral blood mononuclear cells from that sample were used for TCR beta sequencing. Genomic DNA was extracted from the blood cell samples with the Qiagen DNeasy Blood Extraction Kit. To note about this clone: Its antigen is still unknown. No per-base quality is available; no much larger clone lies one base away.

According to the germline V gene, CDR1 reads MGHDK and CDR2 reads SYGVNS. V is cut back by 2 bases and J by 1 base, with 5 bases in the junction unmatched. The CDR3 goes from the cysteine to the phenylalanine over 16 residues. Only CDR3 DNA remains: 48 bases, in frame from the first base. Recombination joined TRBV25-1 with TRBJ2-3, with TRBD2 matching 8 junction bases. The TCR comes from a woman between 40 and 50 years old in good health and CMV-seronegative. Sequenced: PBMCs. The CDR3 is CASSEIAGPGTDTQYF. The sequence in DNA is TGTGCCAGCAGTGAAATAGCGGGACCAGGCACAGATACGCAGTATTTT.